This T cell receptor beta chain derives from a study of blood T cells in healthy people across ages. Study-wide findings and caveats: Naive and antigen-experienced cells could not be conclusively compared, given unsorted PBMCs.

Trimming took off 0 bases at V and 10 bases at J, with 18 bases between the two ends. This CDR3 contains 14 residues. Germline V gives CDR1 DFQATT, CDR2 SNEGSKA (reference sequence). This clonotype was recorded a few times. Its antigen is unidentified. Combining a sample-barcoded 5' primer with a J-beta primer mix, a second PCR ran for about 7 to 11 cycles. TCRdb processed the 5' RACE reads anew with MiXCR; each CDR3 protein has one entry. Among approximately 800,000 distinct CDR3 sequences listed, about 53% were seen once. The TCR sequence derives from an older man in good health. What was sequenced was blood. The V gene is TRBV20-1, the J gene TRBJ1-2, with D tentatively TRBD1 (6 bases). The CDR3 sequence is CSARDTRGPSNYTF. CDR3 nucleotide sequence: TGCAGTGCTAGAGATACACGGGGGCCGTCCAACTACACCTTC.